This T cell receptor (beta chain) was identified in a study of T cell responses to AZD1222 COVID-19 vaccine. Study-level information: Investigators merged groups given second doses at roughly 4 or roughly 12 weeks.

Produced via immunoSEQ multiplex PCR; TCRdb's table is partial and in-frame only. The sample lists about 130,000 clones, 75% to 90% occurring once. CDR3 length: 15 residues. V was trimmed by 5 bases and J by 1 base, leaving 14 bases between them. The germline gives CDR1 SNHLY, CDR2 FYNNEI. The sequenced sample was peripheral blood, obtained on day 0 of AZD1222 vaccination. The clonotype comes from an adult in good health. The chain employs TRBV2 and TRBJ1-2; D call uncertain. CDR3 region: CASSRHFSFNYGYTF. The CDR3 DNA follows: TGTGCCAGCAGTAGACACTTTTCCTTTAACTATGGCTACACCTTC.